The 30 T cell receptor beta chains listed next were all sequenced from one sample in a study of T cell changes during pregnancy in multiple sclerosis. The method was immunoSEQ multiplex PCR; TCRdb's version includes in-frame clones alone and lacks a portion of them. The sample carries roughly 66,000 clones, 92% recorded once. Here the sequenced sample was peripheral blood, taken in the first trimester of pregnancy. These receptors were taken from a female donor with multiple sclerosis, enrolled in a pregnancy study.

The chain couples TRBV18 to TRBJ2-1; 9 bases are shared with TRBD1. With V trimmed by 2 bases and J by 7 bases, 9 bases remained unmatched. This CDR3 has 16 amino acids. Germline lookup yields CDR1 KGHSH and CDR2 LQKENI. CDR3 protein: CASSPYGTGRPNEQFF. Here the CDR3 DNA reads TGTGCCAGCTCACCATACGGGACAGGGAGGCCGAATGAGCAGTTCTTC.

V usage is TRBV7-9 and J usage is TRBJ2-1, with a tentative D call TRBD1 (6 bases). This CDR3 is built from 14 residues. V lost 2 bases to trimming and J lost 9 bases, with 14 bases between them. Germline-derived CDR1 and CDR2 are SEHNR and FQNEAQ (reference sequence). The CDR3 is CASSLPSGASEQFF. In nucleotides, the CDR3 is TGTGCCAGCAGCTTACCGTCAGGGGCGAGTGAGCAGTTCTTC.

V usage is TRBV19 and J usage is TRBJ1-2, with 7 bases matching TRBD1. Germline loops: CDR1 LNHDA, CDR2 SQIVND (reference sequence). This CDR3 has 14 residues. The V gene end was trimmed by 9 bases and the J gene end by 2 bases; junction bases not matched to a gene: 9. CDR3 nucleotide sequence: TGTGCCAGCCAAGATAGACAGGGAAACTATGGCTACACCTTC. It yields the protein CASQDRQGNYGYTF.

The rearrangement joins TRBV7-9 to TRBJ2-5; maybe TRBD1 (6 bases). This CDR3 comprises 15 residues. Germline V lookup: CDR1 SEHNR, CDR2 FQNEAQ (reference sequence). Trimming removed 6 bases at V and 4 bases at J, with 18 bases between. The CDR3 sequence: CASSQNSGAPETQYF. The CDR3 DNA reads as TGTGCCAGCAGTCAAAATTCAGGGGCCCCAGAGACCCAGTACTTC.

CDR3 bases: TGTGCCAGCAGCCCCCCTAGAACCGGTCGGGAGACCCAGTACTTC. This codes for CASSPPRTGRETQYF. The chain joins TRBV7-2 to TRBJ2-5; D not certain. Germline lookup yields CDR1 SGHTA and CDR2 FQGNSA. The V end lost 5 bases, the J end lost 5 bases, and 18 bases lay between the germline ends. The CDR3 contains 15 residues.

Only one count was recorded for this clone. The CDR3 sequence: CASSPPPGWVWSNTEAFF. The CDR3 DNA is TGTGCCAGCAGCCCACCCCCAGGTTGGGTCTGGTCGAACACTGAAGCTTTCTTT. The chain employs TRBV11-3 and TRBJ1-1; no firm D call. The CDR3 has 18 amino acids. Germline lookup yields CDR1 SGHNT and CDR2 YENEEA. V was pared by 5 bases and J by 1 base, with 23 bases between.

The rearrangement uses TRBV11-2 and TRBJ2-1; the D gene is possibly TRBD1 (6 bases). CDR1 is SGHAT, CDR2 FQNNGV, per germline. The CDR3 spans 14 residues. The germline V and J ends were trimmed by 7 bases and 4 bases, with 14 bases remaining between them. The CDR3 sequence is CASTNRASYNEQFF. The DNA for the CDR3 is TGTGCCAGCACAAACAGGGCCTCGTACAATGAGCAGTTCTTC.

This chain connects TRBV6-4 to TRBJ2-6; a weak D match, TRBD1 (5 bases). The CDR3 extends over 15 amino acids. Deletions cut 5 bases from V and 0 bases from J, with 8 bases between. Germline CDR1 reads MRHNA; CDR2 reads SNTAGT. Here the CDR3 reads CASSSDSSGANVLTF. In nucleotides, the CDR3 is TGTGCCAGCAGTAGCGACAGCTCTGGGGCCAACGTCCTGACTTTC.

The CDR3 DNA follows: TGTGCCAGCAGTCCACAAGCCGACAGGGTCTATTATGAAAAACTGTTTTTT. Translation: CASSPQADRVYYEKLFF. The genes are TRBV27 and TRBJ1-4; 7 bases agree with TRBD1. The length of the CDR3 is 17 residues. The ends lost 5 bases at V and 6 bases at J; junction bases unmatched: 15. The germline CDR1 and CDR2 sequences are MNHEY and SMNVEV (reference sequence). The whole variable domain, filled in from reference TRBV27 and TRBJ1-4, reads EAQVTQNPRYLITVTGKKLTVTCSQNMNHEYMSWYRQDPGLGLRQIYYSMNVEVTDKGDVPEGYKVSRKEKRNFPLILESPSPNQTSLYFCASSPQADRVYYEKLFFGSGTQLSVL.

This clone was detected a few times. V and J are TRBV28 and TRBJ2-3; 9 nucleotides match TRBD1. The CDR3 runs 16 residues. The V segment lost 5 bases and the J segment 1 base; nucleotides outside the gene matches: 7. The V gene's germline CDR1 is MDHEN and CDR2 SYDVKM. This CDR3 reads CASSPWTGVGTDTQYF. As DNA, the CDR3 is TGTGCCAGCAGTCCTTGGACAGGGGTAGGCACAGATACGCAGTATTTT.

The V and J genes are TRBV7-8 and TRBJ1-3; TRBD1 matches 8 bases. The CDR3 extends over 20 amino acids. J lost 4 bases, V lost 5 bases, and 22 bases had no gene match. The germline CDR1 and CDR2 sequences are SGHVS and FQNEAQ. DNA for the CDR3: TGTGCCAGCAGCGCTCCGGGTCCCGGACAGGGCTTCAGGCGAGGAAACACCATATATTTT. It codes for CASSAPGPGQGFRRGNTIYF. The full variable domain, with the rest looked up from reference TRBV7-8 and TRBJ1-3, is GAGVSQSPRYKVAKRGQDVALRCDPISGHVSLFWYQQALGQGPEFLTYFQNEAQLDKSGLPSDRFFAERPEGSVSTLKIQRTQQEDSAVYLCASSAPGPGQGFRRGNTIYFGEGSWLTVV.

V is TRBV7-3 and J is TRBJ2-1; 8 bases match TRBD2. Looked up from germline, CDR1 is SGHTA and CDR2 is FQGTGA. The CDR3 loop spans 15 amino acids. Trimming at V came to 5 bases and at J to 8 bases, leaving 11 bases not matched to a gene. The CDR3, as DNA: TGTGCCAGCAGCCAAACGGGAGGGAGAGGGGATGAGCAGTTCTTC. It encodes CASSQTGGRGDEQFF.

The J gene is TRBJ2-7, the V gene TRBV7-9; 11 positions agree with TRBD2. The germline V gene has CDR1 SEHNR and CDR2 FQNEAQ (reference sequence). This CDR3 has 15 amino acids. V shed 4 bases and J 5 bases; nucleotides not matched to a gene: 7. This CDR3 reads CASSSELAGVDEQYF. CDR3 nucleotides: TGTGCCAGCAGCTCAGAACTAGCGGGAGTTGACGAGCAGTACTTC.

This clone was recorded once. The CDR3 DNA reads TGCGCCAGCAGCTTGGGTCTAGCGGGGTCGTACGGTGAGCAGTTCTTC. Residues: CASSLGLAGSYGEQFF. The chain joins TRBV5-1 to TRBJ2-1; 9 bases match TRBD2. Germline lookup yields CDR1 SGHRS and CDR2 YFSETQ. Germline trimming cut 0 bases from V and 9 bases from J; bases unmatched to any gene: 10. The CDR3 sequence is 16 residues long.

V and J are TRBV27 and TRBJ2-3, with 14 positions matching TRBD2. Germline V CDR1 and CDR2: MNHEY, SMNVEV (reference sequence). The CDR3 is made up of 16 amino acids. Losses at the gene ends were 5 bases for V and 5 bases for J; bases not matched to a gene: 6. Here the CDR3 reads CASSPRLAGGQDTQYF. For the CDR3, the DNA is TGTGCCAGCAGTCCAAGACTAGCGGGAGGGCAAGATACGCAGTATTTT.

The CDR3 region has the DNA TGTGCCAGCAGCCCTACTAGCGGGAAGGATACGCAGTATTTT. It translates to CASSPTSGKDTQYF. The genes are TRBV11-3 and TRBJ2-3, with 10 bases lining up with TRBD2. Germline CDR1 SGHNT, CDR2 YENEEA. The CDR3 is 14 residues long. V lost 5 bases to trimming and J lost 6 bases; unmatched junction nucleotides: 5.

This chain joins TRBV27 and TRBJ2-1, with a weak D call TRBD1 (5 bases). The CDR3 has 11 residues. Trimming took off 5 bases at V and 8 bases at J, with 7 bases between the two ends. Germline V lookup: CDR1 MNHEY, CDR2 SMNVEV (reference sequence). Written as DNA, the CDR3 is TGTGCCAGCAGTAGGGGTTATGAGCAGTTCTTC. Its translation is CASSRGYEQFF.

V gene TRBV4-3 combines with J gene TRBJ2-5; 7 bases map to TRBD2. Germline assignment: CDR1 LGHNA and CDR2 YSLEER. V was pared by 1 base and J by 5 bases, with 10 bases of the junction left unmatched. The CDR3 runs to 16 residues. CDR3 region: CASSQGSSGSLETQYF. The CDR3 DNA reads as TGCGCCAGCAGCCAAGGGTCTAGCGGCTCCCTCGAGACCCAGTACTTC.

This chain uses TRBV29-1 with TRBJ1-1; maybe TRBD1 (5 bases). This CDR3 comprises 14 residues. V shed 6 bases and J shed 1 base, with 15 bases lying between them. CDR1 is SQVTM, CDR2 ANQGSEA, per germline. The CDR3 is CSVRRSTENTEAFF. In DNA form, the CDR3 reads TGCAGCGTCCGAAGGTCGACAGAGAACACTGAAGCTTTCTTT.

The rearrangement joins TRBV5-6 to TRBJ2-7; maybe TRBD1 (6 bases). The V and J ends lost 5 bases and 5 bases respectively, with 14 bases between them. The germline gives CDR1 SGHDT, CDR2 YYEEEE. The CDR3 runs 13 residues. For the CDR3, the DNA is TGTGCCAGCAGACGTACAGGGATTCACGAGCAGTACTTC. Amino acids: CASRRTGIHEQYF.

V and J are TRBV12-1 and TRBJ2-4; TRBD2 is the table's D call and was not checked against the DNA. TRBV12-1 is a listed pseudogene. The CDR3 extends over 23 amino acids. For the CDR3, the DNA is TGTGCCAGCACCCTTGTGGGGTTAACAGGGCCTAGCGGGATTAAGCTTGCCAAAAACATTCAGTACTTC. Its translation is CASTLVGLTGPSGIKLAKNIQYF.

The chain combines TRBV19 with TRBJ2-7; 7 bases line up with TRBD2. V was clipped by 3 bases and J by 0 bases; unmatched bases: 2. Per germline, CDR1 LNHDA and CDR2 SQIVND (reference sequence). The CDR3 is 14 amino acids. The CDR3, as DNA: TGTGCCAGTAGTATTGGCGGGAGCTCCTACGAGCAGTACTTC. Protein sequence: CASSIGGSSYEQYF.

V gene TRBV19 combines with J gene TRBJ2-7, with TRBD1 as a possible D gene (6 bases). V was trimmed by 4 bases and J by 7 bases, leaving 14 bases between them. The CDR3 is made up of 13 amino acids. Germline V gene lookup returns CDR1 LNHDA and CDR2 SQIVND (reference sequence). The CDR3: CASSTGGSYEQYF. CDR3 coding DNA: TGTGCCAGTAGTACTGGGGGCTCATATGAGCAGTACTTC.

The gene calls are TRBV6-6 and TRBJ2-7, with 11 bases aligning to TRBD1. V lost 6 bases, J lost 5 bases, and 9 bases stayed unmatched. The CDR3 spans 15 residues. In germline, CDR1 is MNHNY, CDR2 SVGAGI (reference sequence). CDR3 bases: TGTGCCAGCAGCGACCCCGGGACAGGGGGTGACGAGCAGTACTTC. Translation: CASSDPGTGGDEQYF.

V usage is TRBV15 and J usage is TRBJ2-4; the match to TRBD2 covers 14 bases. Trimming cost V 3 bases and J 8 bases; bases outside gene matches: 15. Germline CDR1 reads LNHNV; CDR2 reads YYDKDF (reference sequence). The CDR3 totals 19 residues. CDR3 nucleotides: TGTGCCACCAGCAGGGGTATAACGGGACTAGCGGGAGAAGGAGACATTCAGTACTTC. Translated, it gives CATSRGITGLAGEGDIQYF.

The chain uses TRBV5-1 and TRBJ2-7, with TRBD1 matching 10 bases. The germline gives CDR1 SGHRS, CDR2 YFSETQ. The CDR3 is made up of 12 amino acids. V was clipped by 5 bases and J by 7 bases; unmatched bases: 3. CDR3 amino acids: CASSQDRGEQYF. The CDR3 nucleotides read TGCGCCAGCAGTCAGGACAGGGGGGAGCAGTACTTC.

The gene calls are TRBV19 and TRBJ1-5; D is perhaps TRBD1 (5 bases). The CDR3 has 15 residues. V lost 2 bases, J lost 2 bases, and 10 bases lay in between. The V gene's germline CDR1 is LNHDA and CDR2 SQIVND (reference sequence). In nucleotides, the CDR3 is TGTGCCAGTAGTATATTGCAGGGTGGCAATCAGCCCCAGCATTTT. This codes for CASSILQGGNQPQHF.

V is TRBV28 and J is TRBJ2-5; TRBD1 might be the D (6 bases). Trimming left V 2 bases short and J 1 base short, with 11 bases between. The CDR3 contains 15 residues. CDR1 is MDHEN and CDR2 is SYDVKM in the germline V gene. CDR3 loop: CASSLVGRGQETQYF. DNA of the CDR3: TGTGCCAGCAGTTTAGTGGGCAGGGGCCAAGAGACCCAGTACTTC.

This chain joins TRBV7-2 and TRBJ2-1; D might be TRBD1 (6 bases). Germline V CDR1 and CDR2: SGHTA, FQGNSA. There are 14 residues in the CDR3. The V end was cut by 4 bases, the J end by 6 bases, with 13 bases between. The CDR3 loop reads CASSSTRGGNEQFF. DNA of the CDR3: TGTGCCAGCAGCTCGACCAGGGGCGGCAATGAGCAGTTCTTC.

This clone was counted once. The gene calls are TRBV25-1 and TRBJ2-1; D remains ambiguous. CDR1 is MGHDK and CDR2 is SYGVNS in the germline V gene. V was cut by 2 bases and J by 4 bases, with 21 bases left in between. CDR3 length: 18 amino acids. The CDR3 bases are TGTGCCAGCAGTGAAAGGATCACAGACCAGTCTCTTTACAATGAGCAGTTCTTC. It encodes CASSERITDQSLYNEQFF. The complete variable domain, with remaining parts taken from reference TRBV25-1 and TRBJ2-1, reads EADIYQTPRYLVIGTGKKITLECSQTMGHDKMYWYQQDPGMELHLIHYSYGVNSTEKGDLSSESTVSRIRTEHFPLTLESARPSHTSQYLCASSERITDQSLYNEQFFGPGTRLTVL.